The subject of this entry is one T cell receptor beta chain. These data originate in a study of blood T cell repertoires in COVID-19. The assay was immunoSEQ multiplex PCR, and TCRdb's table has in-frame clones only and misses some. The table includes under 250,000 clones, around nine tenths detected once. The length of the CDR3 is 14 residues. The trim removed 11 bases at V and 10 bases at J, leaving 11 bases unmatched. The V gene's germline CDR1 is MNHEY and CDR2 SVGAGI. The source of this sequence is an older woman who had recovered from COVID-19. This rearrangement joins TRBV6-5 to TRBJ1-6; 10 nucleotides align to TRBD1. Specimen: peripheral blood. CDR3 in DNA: TGTGCCGGAGATGCCGGGACAGGGGACTCACCCCTCCACTTT. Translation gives CAGDAGTGDSPLHF.